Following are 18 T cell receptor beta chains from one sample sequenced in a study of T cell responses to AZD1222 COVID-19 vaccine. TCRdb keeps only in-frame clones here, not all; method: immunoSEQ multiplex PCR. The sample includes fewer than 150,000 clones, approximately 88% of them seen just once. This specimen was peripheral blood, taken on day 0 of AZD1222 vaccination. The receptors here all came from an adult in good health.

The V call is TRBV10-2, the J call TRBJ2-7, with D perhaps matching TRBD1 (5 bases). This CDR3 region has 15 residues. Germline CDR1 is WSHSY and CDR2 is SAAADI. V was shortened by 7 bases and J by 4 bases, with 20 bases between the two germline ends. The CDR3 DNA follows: TGCGCCAGCACCGACAGTGGGCCACGGATTTACGAGCAGTACTTC. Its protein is CASTDSGPRIYEQYF.

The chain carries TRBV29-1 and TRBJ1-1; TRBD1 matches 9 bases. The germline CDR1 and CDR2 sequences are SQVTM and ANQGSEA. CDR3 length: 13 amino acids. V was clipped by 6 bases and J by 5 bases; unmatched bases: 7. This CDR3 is CSVALGQGTEAFF. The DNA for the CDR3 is TGCAGCGTCGCCTTGGGACAGGGAACTGAAGCTTTCTTT. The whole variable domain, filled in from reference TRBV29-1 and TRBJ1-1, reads SAVISQKPSRDICQRGTSLTIQCQVDSQVTMMFWYRQQPGQSLTLIATANQGSEATYESGFVIDKFPISRPNLTFSTLTVSNMSPEDSSIYLCSVALGQGTEAFFGQGTRLTVV.

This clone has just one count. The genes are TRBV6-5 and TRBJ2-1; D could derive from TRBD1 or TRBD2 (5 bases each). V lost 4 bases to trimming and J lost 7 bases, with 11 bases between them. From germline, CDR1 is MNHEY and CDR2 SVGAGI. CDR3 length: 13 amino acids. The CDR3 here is CASSFPGTNEQFF. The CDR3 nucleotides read TGTGCCAGCAGTTTTCCAGGGACGAATGAGCAGTTCTTC.

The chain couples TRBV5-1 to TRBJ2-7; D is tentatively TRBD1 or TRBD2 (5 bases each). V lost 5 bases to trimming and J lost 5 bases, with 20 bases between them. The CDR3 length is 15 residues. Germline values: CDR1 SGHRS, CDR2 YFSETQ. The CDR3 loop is CASRIGTATANEQYF. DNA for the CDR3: TGCGCCAGCAGGATCGGGACCGCAACGGCAAACGAGCAGTACTTC.

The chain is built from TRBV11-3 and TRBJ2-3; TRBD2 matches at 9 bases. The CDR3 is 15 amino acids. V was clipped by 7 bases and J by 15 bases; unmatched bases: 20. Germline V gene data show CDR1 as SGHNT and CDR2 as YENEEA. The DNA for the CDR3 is TGTGCCAGCACCCCTGGGGGCGGGGGGGCGTCAGTGCAATATTTT. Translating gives CASTPGGGGASVQYF. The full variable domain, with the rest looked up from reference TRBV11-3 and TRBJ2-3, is EAGVVQSPRYKIIEKKQPVAFWCNPISGHNTLYWYLQNLGQGPELLIRYENEEAVDDSQLPKDRFSAERLKGVDSTLKIQPAELGDSAVYLCASTPGGGGASVQYFGPGTRLTVL.

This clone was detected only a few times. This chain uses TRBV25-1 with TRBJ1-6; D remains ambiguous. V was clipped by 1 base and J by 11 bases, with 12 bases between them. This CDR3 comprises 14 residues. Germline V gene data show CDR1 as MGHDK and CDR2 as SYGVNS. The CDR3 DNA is TGTGCCAGCAGTGAATCCCAGGTCGCTGCACCCCTCCACTTT. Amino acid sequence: CASSESQVAAPLHF.

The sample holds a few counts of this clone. The DNA of the CDR3 is TGTGCCAGCAGTTTATTCGGGACAGGGGTCTCCGAGCAGTACTTC. It translates to CASSLFGTGVSEQYF. The V and J genes are TRBV28 and TRBJ2-7; 10 nucleotides match TRBD1. The germline gives CDR1 MDHEN, CDR2 SYDVKM. This CDR3 is built from 15 residues. V lost 1 base and J lost 6; bases outside the gene matches: 6.

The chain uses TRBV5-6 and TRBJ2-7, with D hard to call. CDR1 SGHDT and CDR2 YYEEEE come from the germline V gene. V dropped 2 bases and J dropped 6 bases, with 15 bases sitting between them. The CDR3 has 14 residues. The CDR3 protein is CASSFLDGVGEQYF. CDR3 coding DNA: TGTGCCAGCAGCTTTCTAGACGGAGTGGGCGAGCAGTACTTC. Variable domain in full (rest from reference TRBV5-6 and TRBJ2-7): DAGVTQSPTHLIKTRGQQVTLRCSPKSGHDTVSWYQQALGQGPQFIFQYYEEEERQRGNFPDRFSGHQFPNYSSELNVNALLLGDSALYLCASSFLDGVGEQYFGPGTRLTVT.

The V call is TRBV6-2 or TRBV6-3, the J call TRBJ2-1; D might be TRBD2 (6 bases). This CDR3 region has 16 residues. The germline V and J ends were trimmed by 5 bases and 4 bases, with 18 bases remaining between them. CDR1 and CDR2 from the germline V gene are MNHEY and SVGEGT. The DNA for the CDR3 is TGTGCCAGCAGTGTGACTAGTTATTCGCCTTACAATGAGCAGTTCTTC. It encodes CASSVTSYSPYNEQFF.

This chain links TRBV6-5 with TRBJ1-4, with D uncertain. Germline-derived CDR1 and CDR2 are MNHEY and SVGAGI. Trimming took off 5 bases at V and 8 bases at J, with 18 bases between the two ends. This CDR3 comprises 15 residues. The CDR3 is CASSRWVQSSEKLFF. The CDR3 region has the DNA TGTGCCAGCAGTAGGTGGGTCCAGAGTAGCGAAAAACTGTTTTTT.

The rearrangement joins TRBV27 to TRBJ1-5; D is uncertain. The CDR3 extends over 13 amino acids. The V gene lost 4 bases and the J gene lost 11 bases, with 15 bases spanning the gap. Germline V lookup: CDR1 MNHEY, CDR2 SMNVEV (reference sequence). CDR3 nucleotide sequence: TGTGCCAGCAGTTCCTGGGCCTCTCCAACCCAGCATTTT. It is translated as CASSSWASPTQHF.

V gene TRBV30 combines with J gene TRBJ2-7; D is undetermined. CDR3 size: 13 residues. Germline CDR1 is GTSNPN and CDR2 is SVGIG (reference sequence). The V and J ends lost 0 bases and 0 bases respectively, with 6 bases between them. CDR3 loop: CAWSVPVSYEQYF. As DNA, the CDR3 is TGTGCCTGGAGTGTCCCCGTCTCCTACGAGCAGTACTTC.

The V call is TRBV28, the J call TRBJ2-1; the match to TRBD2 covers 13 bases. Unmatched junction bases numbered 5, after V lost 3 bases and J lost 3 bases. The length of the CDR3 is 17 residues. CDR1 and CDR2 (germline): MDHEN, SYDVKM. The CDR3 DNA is TGTGCCAGCAGTTTTTCCCGACTAGCGGGGGGCTACAATGAGCAGTTCTTC. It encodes CASSFSRLAGGYNEQFF.

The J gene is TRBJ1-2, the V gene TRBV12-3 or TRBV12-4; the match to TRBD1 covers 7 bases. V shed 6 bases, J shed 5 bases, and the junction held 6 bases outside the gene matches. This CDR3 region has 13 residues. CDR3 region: CASRTGSEYGYTF. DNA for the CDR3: TGTGCCAGCAGGACAGGGTCGGAGTATGGCTACACCTTC.

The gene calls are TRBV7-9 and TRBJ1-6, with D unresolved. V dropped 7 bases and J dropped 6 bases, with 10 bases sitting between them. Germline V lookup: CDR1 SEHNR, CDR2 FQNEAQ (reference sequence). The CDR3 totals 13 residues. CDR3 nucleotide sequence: TGTGCCAGCACCGGGGAAGGTAATTCACCCCTCCACTTT. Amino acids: CASTGEGNSPLHF. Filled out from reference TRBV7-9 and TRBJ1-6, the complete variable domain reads DTGVSQNPRHKITKRGQNVTFRCDPISEHNRLYWYRQTLGQGPEFLTYFQNEAQLEKSRLLSDRFSAERPKGSFSTLEIQRTEQGDSAMYLCASTGEGNSPLHFGNGTRLTVT.

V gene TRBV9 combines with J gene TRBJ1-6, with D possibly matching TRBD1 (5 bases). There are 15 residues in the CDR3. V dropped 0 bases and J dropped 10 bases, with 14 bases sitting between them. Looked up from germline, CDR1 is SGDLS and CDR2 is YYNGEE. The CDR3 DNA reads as TGTGCCAGCAGCGTAGAGCCAGGGACGGGATCACCCCTCCACTTT. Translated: CASSVEPGTGSPLHF.

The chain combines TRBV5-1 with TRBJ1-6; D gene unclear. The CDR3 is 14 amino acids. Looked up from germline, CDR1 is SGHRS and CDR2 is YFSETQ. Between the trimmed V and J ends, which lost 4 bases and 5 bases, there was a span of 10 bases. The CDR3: CASSPDADNSPLHF. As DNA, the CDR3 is TGCGCCAGCAGCCCGGATGCCGATAATTCACCCCTCCACTTT.

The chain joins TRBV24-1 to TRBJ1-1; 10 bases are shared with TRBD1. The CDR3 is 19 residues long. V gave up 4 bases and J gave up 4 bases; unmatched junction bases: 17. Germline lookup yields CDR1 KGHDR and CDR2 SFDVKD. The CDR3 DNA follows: TGTGCCACCAGTGACCCGTCCGCGTTGACAGGGGGCATGGGCACTGAAGCTTTCTTT. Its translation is CATSDPSALTGGMGTEAFF.